This T cell receptor (beta chain) was identified during a study of T and B cells in COVID-19 patients (TCRdb year 2020). Regarding the study in general: Using TRB and IGH repertoire sequencing of peripheral blood, the study characterized adaptive immunity in COVID-19 patients who had active infection or had recovered. The recovered cohort included some 18 patients who contributed about 21 samples, and most of those patients had mild to moderate COVID-19 that was managed on an outpatient basis. The recovered cohort had a median age of roughly 33 years, compared with approximately 70 years in the active-infection cohort. In the active-infection cohort, about 60% of the roughly 20 patients were critically ill and required mechanical ventilation or ECMO. Of the 20 patients in the active-infection cohort, about 17 had comorbidities associated with unfavorable COVID-19 outcome. Over 7 million TCR sequences were analysed in a TCR and BCR sequence repository that covered some 34 patients and 65 to 75 time points. Two patients belonged to both the recovered and active cohorts because samples were available from active disease and after recovery. For the repertoire analyses, the comparison was an age-matched reference group of some 40 healthy donors who were negative for COVID-19 antibodies. As many as 9 follow-up blood samples were collected from each patient, and in some individuals these samples spanned different disease stages. Beyond this particular receptor, the publication reports: Specific T cell subsets (CD4+/Treg/CD8+) and sorted SARS-CoV-2-responsive or tetramer+ T cells had not yet been sequenced, and these experiments were ongoing. TRB repertoires were highly clonal in active COVID-19, whereas diversity and richness at recovery rose above healthy donor levels. The cohort was considered too small for HLA contributions to COVID-19 susceptibility or severity to be assessed. The recovered cohort had approximately 2,500 exclusive TCR clusters, including over 30 low-pGen clusters. Patients with COVID-19 were reported to show strongly skewed TRBV/TRBJ gene usage. Few blood samples were available from mildly ill patients while symptoms were present, and early samples from severe cases were likewise scarce. The reported TCR clusters were stated to require prospective validation before clinical use.

TRB repertoires were amplified using roughly 240-550 ng of genomic DNA isolated from blood. There are 13 amino acids in the CDR3, from cysteine to phenylalanine inclusive. Of all the DNA, just the CDR3 is kept, 39 bases in frame from base 1. For CDR1 and CDR2, the germline V gene lists MNHEY and SVGAGI. This clonotype has a handful of counts. Its specific antigen is unknown. Its ends do not fully match the called genes, so a read error is possible. The sequencing machine was an Illumina MiSeq. Multiplex PCR with BIOMED2 TRB-A/B primer pools was used to amplify TRB rearrangements. Illumina-compatible adapters and 7-nucleotide sample barcodes were attached to the amplicons in two consecutive PCRs. All library PCRs used Phusion HS II polymerase. Amplicons were purified from gel with the NucleoSpin Gel and PCR Clean-up kit, quantified on Qubit, and pooled at about 4 nM. Amplicon pool quality was checked on an Agilent 2100 Bioanalyzer before Illumina next-generation sequencing. Processing in the source paper ran as follows. Annotation of TRB rearrangements was performed with MiXCR 3.0.8 using the default MiXCR reference library. Non-productive reads and sequences with fewer than 2 reads were removed, and every unique CDR3 nucleotide sequence was treated as one clone. Clonality, diversity, richness and V-J gene usage were computed in R 3.5.1. GLIPH2 was used to cluster TCRs based on CDR3 similarity, and OLGA was used to calculate the generation probabilities. GLIPH2 clusters were kept only if they contained at least four unique TCR clonotypes found in at least three individuals. In TCRdb, the public reads were trimmed at Q25 with fastp and aligned with MiXCR, with productive beta chains retained. One record per CDR3 amino acid sequence lists the most common genes and DNA. The V and J calls and clone size are TCRdb's, not the authors'. Here the sample has around 5,200 distinct CDR3 sequences; 25% to 30% occur a single time. The ten largest clones add up to 5.4% of the sample.

The rearranged segments are TRBV6-5 and TRBJ2-5, and perhaps TRBD1 as D gene, on 5 matching bases. The sample comprised blood. The receptor's source is a human donor with active COVID-19. The DNA sequence is TGTGCCAGCAGTAACTCCAGGGTAGAGACCCAGTACTTC. It translates as CASSNSRVETQYF.